These 21 T cell receptor beta chains share one sample of origin, sequenced in a study of Ad26.COV2.S vaccination and SARS-CoV-2 variants. Treatment described: some 20 received Ad26.COV2.S at low or high dose, single or two shots; about 5 received placebo; per-sample allocation not given. It was on day 63 after the first vaccine or placebo injection that samples were taken. Generated by immunoSEQ multiplex PCR, the TCRdb table keeps only in-frame clones and is missing some. The table has about 350,000 clones, around 90% seen once. This specimen consisted of peripheral blood, obtained in a trial of Ad26.COV2.S vaccine versus placebo. These receptors were obtained from a person aged 18 to 59 who received the Ad26.COV2.S COVID-19 vaccine or a placebo.

The chain couples TRBV7-9 to TRBJ2-3; D gene ambiguous. Germline CDR1 is SEHNR and CDR2 is FQNEAQ (reference sequence). Trimming removed 5 bases at V and 5 bases at J, with 8 bases between. This CDR3 is built from 12 residues. The chain's CDR3 is CASSPAGDTQYF. CDR3 nucleotide sequence: TGTGCCAGCAGCCCGGCCGGAGATACGCAGTATTTT.

The rearrangement links TRBV7-8 to TRBJ1-4; D is possibly TRBD1 (6 bases). CDR3 length: 15 residues. CDR1 is SGHVS, CDR2 FQNEAQ, per germline. The ends were cut back, 1 base at V and 8 bases at J, with 14 bases in the middle. CDR3 sequence reads: CASSLEQGRSEKLFF. As DNA, the CDR3 is TGTGCCAGCAGCTTAGAGCAGGGGAGATCGGAAAAACTGTTTTTT.

The chain recombines TRBV5-6 with TRBJ2-5; no firm D call. The CDR3 spans 12 residues. V dropped 2 bases and J dropped 6 bases, with 8 bases sitting between them. Germline CDR1 and CDR2: SGHDT and YYEEEE. The CDR3, as DNA: TGTGCCAGCAGCTTCCGTAGGCAGACCCAGTACTTC. It specifies CASSFRRQTQYF.

The V gene is TRBV7-3, the J gene TRBJ2-2, with 10 bases identical to TRBD2. Trimming took 5 bases from V and 4 from J; bases not matched to a gene: 4. In germline, CDR1 is SGHTA, CDR2 FQGTGA. The CDR3 consists of 15 residues. The CDR3 nucleotides read TGTGCCAGCAGCCCTGGGACTAGCGCCACCGGGGAGCTGTTTTTT. This translates into CASSPGTSATGELFF.

The chain couples TRBV28 to TRBJ1-6; D remains ambiguous. V lost 5 bases and J lost 0, with 11 bases in between. Germline V gene data show CDR1 as MDHEN and CDR2 as SYDVKM. The length of the CDR3 is 16 residues. CDR3 sequence reads: CASSSYRSSYNSPLHF. DNA of the CDR3: TGTGCCAGCAGTAGCTATAGAAGCTCCTATAATTCACCCCTCCACTTT.

Worth noting for this clone: Distinct nucleotide sequences in the sample also encode this CDR3. The rearrangement links TRBV7-3 to TRBJ2-3, with unresolved D. The CDR3 totals 13 residues. CDR1 is SGHTA and CDR2 is FQGTGA in the germline V gene. V dropped 0 bases and J dropped 6 bases, with 7 bases sitting between them. This chain's CDR3 is CASSLTVKDTQYF. In DNA form, the CDR3 reads TGTGCCAGCAGCTTAACGGTAAAGGATACGCAGTATTTT.

The table lists this clone with a few counts. The chain combines TRBV29-1 with TRBJ1-3; D is ambiguous. V was cut by 0 bases and J by 1 base, with 4 bases left in between. The CDR3 is 13 residues long. CDR1 is SQVTM and CDR2 is ANQGSEA in the germline V gene. The CDR3 DNA sequence: TGCAGCGTTGAAGATCAGTCTGGAAACACCATATATTTT. Encoded protein: CSVEDQSGNTIYF.

The CDR3 region is CASSQDVILYEQYF. The CDR3 DNA follows: TGCGCCAGCAGCCAAGACGTCATTCTCTACGAGCAGTACTTC. V usage is TRBV4-3 and J usage is TRBJ2-7, with no clear D. V was pared by 0 bases and J by 3 bases, with 9 bases between. The CDR3 runs to 14 residues. Germline V lookup: CDR1 LGHNA, CDR2 YSLEER.

J is TRBJ1-2 and V is TRBV16; 7 nucleotides agree with TRBD1. CDR3 length: 14 residues. V gave up 6 bases and J gave up 2 bases; unmatched junction bases: 6. Germline values: CDR1 KGHSY, CDR2 FQNENV. CDR3 in DNA: TGTGCCAGCAGTTTCGAACAGGGGAACTATGGCTACACCTTC. Protein product: CASSFEQGNYGYTF.

This clone was observed a single time. Other DNA sequences from this sample encode an identical CDR3 as well. V usage is TRBV7-3 and J usage is TRBJ1-3; no definite D call. The ends were cut back, 5 bases at V and 1 base at J, with 12 bases in the middle. Germline V gene sequence: CDR1 SGHTA, CDR2 FQGTGA. The CDR3 is made up of 15 amino acids. CDR3 DNA sequence: TGTGCCAGCAGCCCTTTATTAGGTTCTGGAAACACCATATATTTT. Encoded protein: CASSPLLGSGNTIYF. The full variable domain, its missing parts supplied by reference TRBV7-3 and TRBJ1-3, is GAGVSQTPSNKVTEKGKYVELRCDPISGHTALYWYRQSLGQGPEFLIYFQGTGAADDSGLPNDRFFAVRPEGSVSTLKIQRTERGDSAVYLCASSPLLGSGNTIYFGEGSWLTVV.

The rearrangement uses TRBV5-8 and TRBJ2-7; TRBD1 matches at 8 bases. This CDR3 has 13 amino acids. Germline V lookup: CDR1 SGHTS, CDR2 YDEGEE. Trimming removed 5 bases from V and 9 bases from J; junction bases left unmatched: 10. The CDR3 protein is CASRFKGQGWQYF. The CDR3 bases are TGTGCCAGCAGGTTCAAAGGACAGGGTTGGCAGTACTTC.

This rearrangement joins TRBV6-4 to TRBJ1-1; a possible D gene is TRBD1 (5 bases). This CDR3 has 14 residues. Germline lookup yields CDR1 MRHNA and CDR2 SNTAGT. V was clipped by 3 bases and J by 5 bases, with 13 bases between them. The CDR3 DNA reads TGTGCCAGCAGTGAAGGAGGGGAGGGGACTGAAGCTTTCTTT. This translates into CASSEGGEGTEAFF.

The chain carries TRBV28 and TRBJ1-2, with D perhaps matching TRBD1 (6 bases). This CDR3 contains 13 residues. The ends were cut back, 2 bases at V and 6 bases at J, with 10 bases in the middle. Per germline, CDR1 MDHEN and CDR2 SYDVKM. The chain's CDR3 is CASSLNRVHGYTF. As DNA, the CDR3 is TGTGCCAGCAGTTTAAACAGGGTACATGGCTACACCTTC.

A remark on this clone: A far larger clone lies a single base away; this is likely a read error. The chain links TRBV6-5 to TRBJ1-1; no clear D. V shed 4 bases and J shed 2 bases, with 2 bases lying between them. The CDR3 spans 11 residues. The V gene's germline CDR1 is MNHEY and CDR2 SVGAGI. CDR3 sequence: CASSSNTEAFF. The CDR3 DNA follows: TGTGCCAGCAGTTCAAACACTGAAGCTTTCTTT.

The rearrangement joins TRBV9 to TRBJ2-2; maybe TRBD1 (6 bases). CDR1 is SGDLS, CDR2 YYNGEE, per germline. V was clipped by 0 bases and J by 3 bases, with 9 bases between them. The CDR3 is 15 amino acids. This CDR3 reads CASSVGAGDTGELFF. The CDR3 DNA reads TGTGCCAGCAGCGTAGGGGCAGGGGACACCGGGGAGCTGTTTTTT.

The chain uses TRBV2 and TRBJ2-2, with 15 bases fitting TRBD2. The CDR3 runs to 19 residues. Germline CDR1 is SNHLY and CDR2 is FYNNEI. The V and J ends lost 2 bases and 4 bases, in that order; junction bases with no gene match: 8. CDR3 sequence: CASSELGLAGGLGTGELFF. As DNA, the CDR3 is TGTGCCAGCAGTGAACTAGGACTAGCGGGAGGGCTTGGCACCGGGGAGCTGTTTTTT.

This clone was detected once. V gene TRBV5-4 combines with J gene TRBJ2-5, with 9 bases that match TRBD1. This CDR3 is 14 amino acids long. J was trimmed by 2 bases and V by 3 bases; bases with no gene match: 2. Germline CDR1 is SGHNT and CDR2 is YYREEE (reference sequence). CDR3 loop: CASSYGQGQETQYF. The CDR3 DNA reads TGTGCCAGCAGCTACGGACAGGGGCAAGAGACCCAGTACTTC.

The chain combines TRBV13 with TRBJ2-3; D call uncertain. Deletions cut 4 bases from V and 4 bases from J, with 15 bases between. There are 15 residues in the CDR3. Germline lookup yields CDR1 PRHDT and CDR2 FYEKMQ (reference sequence). The CDR3 DNA reads TGTGCCAGCAGCTCTACGGTCTGGGGTGCAGATACGCAGTATTTT. Protein product: CASSSTVWGADTQYF.

The chain has TRBV7-3 and TRBJ2-1, with D unclear. Germline CDR1 SGHTA, CDR2 FQGTGA. Trimming removed 2 bases at V and 6 bases at J, with 8 bases between. The CDR3 spans 13 residues. This CDR3 is CASSLGAGNEQFF. In nucleotides, the CDR3 is TGTGCCAGCAGCTTAGGAGCAGGCAATGAGCAGTTCTTC. Full variable domain (rest looked up from reference TRBV7-3 and TRBJ2-1): GAGVSQTPSNKVTEKGKYVELRCDPISGHTALYWYRQSLGQGPEFLIYFQGTGAADDSGLPNDRFFAVRPEGSVSTLKIQRTERGDSAVYLCASSLGAGNEQFFGPGTRLTVL.

The chain combines TRBV29-1 with TRBJ2-2; tentatively, D is TRBD2 (5 bases). The V end was cut by 2 bases, the J end by 1 base, with 8 bases between. The length of the CDR3 is 14 residues. The germline V gene encodes CDR1 SQVTM and CDR2 ANQGSEA. CDR3 region: CSVEKRKNTGELFF. The CDR3 DNA is TGCAGCGTTGAAAAGCGGAAGAACACCGGGGAGCTGTTTTTT.

The CDR3 sequence: CASSRTSGSPHSYEQYF. CDR3 bases: TGTGCCAGCAGCAGGACTAGCGGGAGTCCGCACTCCTACGAGCAGTACTTC. The chain uses TRBV11-2 and TRBJ2-7, with 13 bases matching TRBD2. CDR1 and CDR2 (germline): SGHAT, FQNNGV. The CDR3 sequence is 17 residues long. With V trimmed by 5 bases and J by 0 bases, 7 bases remained unmatched. Combining the CDR3 with reference TRBV11-2 and TRBJ2-7 gives the whole variable domain EAGVAQSPRYKIIEKRQSVAFWCNPISGHATLYWYQQILGQGPKLLIQFQNNGVVDDSQLPKDRFSAERLKGVDSTLKIQPAKLEDSAVYLCASSRTSGSPHSYEQYFGPGTRLTVT.